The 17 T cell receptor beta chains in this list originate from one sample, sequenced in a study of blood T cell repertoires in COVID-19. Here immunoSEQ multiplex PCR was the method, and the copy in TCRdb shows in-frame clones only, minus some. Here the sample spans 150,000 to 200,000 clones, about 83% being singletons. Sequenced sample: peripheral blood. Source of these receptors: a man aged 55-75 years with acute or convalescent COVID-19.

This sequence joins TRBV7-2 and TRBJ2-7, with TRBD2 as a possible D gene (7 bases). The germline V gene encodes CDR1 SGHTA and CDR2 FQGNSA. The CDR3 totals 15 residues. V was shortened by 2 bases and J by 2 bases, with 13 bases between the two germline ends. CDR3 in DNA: TGTGCCAGCAGCTTAAGCGGGGACATTCCCTACGAGCAGTACTTC. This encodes CASSLSGDIPYEQYF.

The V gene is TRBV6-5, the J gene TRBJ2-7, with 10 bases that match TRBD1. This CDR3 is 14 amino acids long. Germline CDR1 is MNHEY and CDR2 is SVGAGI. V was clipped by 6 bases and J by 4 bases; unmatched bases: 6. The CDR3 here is CASSVGQGGYEQYF. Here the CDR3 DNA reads TGTGCCAGCAGCGTTGGACAGGGGGGATACGAGCAGTACTTC.

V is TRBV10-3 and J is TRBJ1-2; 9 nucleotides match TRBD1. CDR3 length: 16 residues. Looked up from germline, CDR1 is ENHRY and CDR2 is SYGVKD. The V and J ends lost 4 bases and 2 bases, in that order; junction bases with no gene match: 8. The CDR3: CAISAKGQGVNYGYTF. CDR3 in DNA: TGTGCCATCAGTGCAAAGGGACAGGGCGTAAACTATGGCTACACCTTC.

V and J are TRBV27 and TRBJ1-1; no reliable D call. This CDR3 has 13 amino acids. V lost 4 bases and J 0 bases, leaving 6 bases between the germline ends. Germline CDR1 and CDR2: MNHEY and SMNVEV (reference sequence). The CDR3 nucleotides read TGTGCCAGCAGTTACGGTATGAACACTGAAGCTTTCTTT. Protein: CASSYGMNTEAFF.

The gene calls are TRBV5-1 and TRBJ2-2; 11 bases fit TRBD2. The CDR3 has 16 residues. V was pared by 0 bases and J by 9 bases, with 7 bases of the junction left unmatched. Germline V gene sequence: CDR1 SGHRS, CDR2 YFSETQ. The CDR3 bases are TGCGCCAGCAGCTTGGGTAGCGGGGGGGCCGTCCGGGAGCTGTTTTTT. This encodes CASSLGSGGAVRELFF.

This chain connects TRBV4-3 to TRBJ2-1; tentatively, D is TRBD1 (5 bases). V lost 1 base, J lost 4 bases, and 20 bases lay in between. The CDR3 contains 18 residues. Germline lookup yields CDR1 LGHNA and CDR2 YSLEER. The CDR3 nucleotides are TGCGCCAGCAGCCAAGGACGAAGCCGAGACAGAAGATACAATGAGCAGTTCTTC. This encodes CASSQGRSRDRRYNEQFF.

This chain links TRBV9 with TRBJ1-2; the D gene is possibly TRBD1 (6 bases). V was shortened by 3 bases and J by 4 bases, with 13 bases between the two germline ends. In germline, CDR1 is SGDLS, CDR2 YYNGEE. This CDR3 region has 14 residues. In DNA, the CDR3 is TGTGCCAGCAGCGGGACAGCATCACTCTATGGCTACACCTTC. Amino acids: CASSGTASLYGYTF.

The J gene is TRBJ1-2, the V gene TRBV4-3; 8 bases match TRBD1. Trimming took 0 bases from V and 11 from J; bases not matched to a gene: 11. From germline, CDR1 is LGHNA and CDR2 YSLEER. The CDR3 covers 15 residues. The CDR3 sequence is CASSQETTGQGRYTF. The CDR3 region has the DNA TGCGCCAGCAGCCAAGAAACTACAGGACAGGGAAGATACACCTTC.

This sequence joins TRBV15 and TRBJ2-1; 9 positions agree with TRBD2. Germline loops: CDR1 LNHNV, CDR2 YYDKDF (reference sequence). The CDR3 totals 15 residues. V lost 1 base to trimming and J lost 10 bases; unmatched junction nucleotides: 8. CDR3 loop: CATSRAAGGRMEQFF. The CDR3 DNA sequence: TGTGCCACCAGCAGAGCGGCGGGGGGGCGGATGGAGCAGTTCTTC.

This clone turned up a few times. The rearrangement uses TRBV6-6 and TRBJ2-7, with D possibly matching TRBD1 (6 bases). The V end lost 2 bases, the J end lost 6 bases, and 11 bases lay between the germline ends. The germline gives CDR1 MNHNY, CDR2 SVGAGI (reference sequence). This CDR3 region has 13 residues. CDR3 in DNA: TGTGCCAGCAGTTACCCACAGGGAACCGAGCAGTACTTC. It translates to CASSYPQGTEQYF.

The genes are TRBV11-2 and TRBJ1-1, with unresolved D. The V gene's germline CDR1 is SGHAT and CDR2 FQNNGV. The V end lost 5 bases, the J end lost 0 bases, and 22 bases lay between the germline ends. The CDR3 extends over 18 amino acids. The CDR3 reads CASSPRGQGSLLNTEAFF. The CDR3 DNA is TGTGCCAGCAGCCCCCGCGGGCAAGGGTCCCTCCTGAACACTGAAGCTTTCTTT. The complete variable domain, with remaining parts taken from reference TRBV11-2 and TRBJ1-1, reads EAGVAQSPRYKIIEKRQSVAFWCNPISGHATLYWYQQILGQGPKLLIQFQNNGVVDDSQLPKDRFSAERLKGVDSTLKIQPAKLEDSAVYLCASSPRGQGSLLNTEAFFGQGTRLTVV.

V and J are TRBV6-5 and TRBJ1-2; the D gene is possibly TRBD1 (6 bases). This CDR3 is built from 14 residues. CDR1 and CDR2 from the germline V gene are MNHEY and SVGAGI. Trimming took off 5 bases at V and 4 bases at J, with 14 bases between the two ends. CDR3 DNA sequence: TGTGCCAGCAGTCCAGAGACAGGAGTCTATGGCTACACCTTC. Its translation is CASSPETGVYGYTF.

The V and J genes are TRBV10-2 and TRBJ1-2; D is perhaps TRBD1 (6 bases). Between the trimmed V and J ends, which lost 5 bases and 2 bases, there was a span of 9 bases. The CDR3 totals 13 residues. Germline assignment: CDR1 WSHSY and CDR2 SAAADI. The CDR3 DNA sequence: TGCGCCAGCAGTCCGGGACACAACTATGGCTACACCTTC. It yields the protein CASSPGHNYGYTF.

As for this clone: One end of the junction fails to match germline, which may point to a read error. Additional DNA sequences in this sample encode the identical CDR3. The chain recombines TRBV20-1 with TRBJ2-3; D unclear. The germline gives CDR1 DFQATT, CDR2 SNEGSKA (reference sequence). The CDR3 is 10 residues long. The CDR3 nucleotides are TGCAGTGCTAGCAGAGATACGCAGTATTTT. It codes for CSASRDTQYF.

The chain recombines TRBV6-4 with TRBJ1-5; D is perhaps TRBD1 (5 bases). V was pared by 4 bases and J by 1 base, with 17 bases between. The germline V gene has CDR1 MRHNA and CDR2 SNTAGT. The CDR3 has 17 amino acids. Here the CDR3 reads CASSAIGRGESNQPQHF. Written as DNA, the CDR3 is TGTGCCAGCAGTGCTATAGGGAGGGGCGAGAGCAATCAGCCCCAGCATTTT.

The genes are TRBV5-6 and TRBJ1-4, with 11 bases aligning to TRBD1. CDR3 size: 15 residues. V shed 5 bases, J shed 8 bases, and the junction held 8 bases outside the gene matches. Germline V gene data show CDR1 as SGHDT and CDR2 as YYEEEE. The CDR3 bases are TGTGCCAGCAGGCCACAGGGGACAGGGGGGGAAAAACTGTTTTTT. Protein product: CASRPQGTGGEKLFF.

DNA of the CDR3: TGTGCCAGCTCACCGCGCCCCGCGGGGGACACTGAAGCTTTCTTT. This codes for CASSPRPAGDTEAFF. The rearrangement uses TRBV18 and TRBJ1-1; TRBD1 is a possible D gene (5 bases). CDR1 is KGHSH, CDR2 LQKENI, per germline. The CDR3 covers 15 residues. V shed 3 bases and J shed 3 bases, with 14 bases lying between them.